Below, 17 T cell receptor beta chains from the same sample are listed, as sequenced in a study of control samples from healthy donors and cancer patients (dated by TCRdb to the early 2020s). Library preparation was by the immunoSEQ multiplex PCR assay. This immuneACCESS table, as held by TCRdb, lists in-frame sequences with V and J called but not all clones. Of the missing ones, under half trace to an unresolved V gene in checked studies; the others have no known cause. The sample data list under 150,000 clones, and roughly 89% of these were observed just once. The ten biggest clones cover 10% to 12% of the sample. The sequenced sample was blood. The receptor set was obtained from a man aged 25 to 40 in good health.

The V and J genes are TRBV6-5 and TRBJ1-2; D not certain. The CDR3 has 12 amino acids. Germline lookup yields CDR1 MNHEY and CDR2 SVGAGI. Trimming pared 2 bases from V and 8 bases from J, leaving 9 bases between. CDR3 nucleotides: TGTGCCAGCAGTTACGGATCGGGGGGCTACACCTTC. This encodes CASSYGSGGYTF.

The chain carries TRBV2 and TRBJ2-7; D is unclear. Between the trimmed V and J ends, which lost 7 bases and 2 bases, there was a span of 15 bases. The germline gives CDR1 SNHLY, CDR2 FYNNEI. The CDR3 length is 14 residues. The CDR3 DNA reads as TGTGCCAGCAAGGGCGGACGCAAAACCTACGAGCAGTACTTC. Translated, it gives CASKGGRKTYEQYF.

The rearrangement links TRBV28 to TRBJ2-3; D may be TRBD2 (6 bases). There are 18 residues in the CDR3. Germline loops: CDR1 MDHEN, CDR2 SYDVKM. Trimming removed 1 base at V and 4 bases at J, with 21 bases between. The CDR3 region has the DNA TGTGCCAGCAGTTTATCGGGAGCCGGGCAGTTCCCCCCAGATACGCAGTATTTT. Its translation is CASSLSGAGQFPPDTQYF.

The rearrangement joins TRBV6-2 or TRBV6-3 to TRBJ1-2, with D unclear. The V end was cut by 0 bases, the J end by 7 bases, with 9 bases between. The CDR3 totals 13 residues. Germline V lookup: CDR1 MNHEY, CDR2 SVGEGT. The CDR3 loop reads CASSYSIETGYTF. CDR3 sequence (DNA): TGTGCCAGCAGTTACTCGATAGAAACTGGCTACACCTTC.

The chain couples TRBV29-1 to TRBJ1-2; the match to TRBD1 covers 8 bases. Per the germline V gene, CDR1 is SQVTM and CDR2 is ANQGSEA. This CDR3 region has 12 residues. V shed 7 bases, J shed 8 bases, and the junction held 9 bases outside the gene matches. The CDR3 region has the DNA TGCAGCGCTCAGGGACAGGTAGGAGGCTACACCTTC. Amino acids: CSAQGQVGGYTF.

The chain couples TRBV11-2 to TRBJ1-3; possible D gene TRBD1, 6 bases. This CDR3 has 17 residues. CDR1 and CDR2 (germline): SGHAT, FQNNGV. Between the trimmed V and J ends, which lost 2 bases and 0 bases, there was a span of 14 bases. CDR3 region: CASSLSGAKFSGNTIYF. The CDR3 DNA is TGTGCCAGCAGCTTATCAGGGGCCAAATTCTCTGGAAACACCATATATTTT.

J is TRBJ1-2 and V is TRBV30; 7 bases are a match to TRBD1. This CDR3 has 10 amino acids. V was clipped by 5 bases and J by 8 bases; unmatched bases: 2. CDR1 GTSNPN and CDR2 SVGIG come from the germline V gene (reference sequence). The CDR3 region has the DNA TGTGCCTGGTACAGGGGCGGCTACACCTTC. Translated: CAWYRGGYTF. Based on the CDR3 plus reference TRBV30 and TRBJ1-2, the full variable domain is SQTIHQWPATLVQPVGSPLSLECTVEGTSNPNLYWYRQAAGRGLQLLFYSVGIGQISSEVPQNLSASRPQDRQFILSSKKLLLSDSGFYLCAWYRGGYTFGSGTRLTVV.

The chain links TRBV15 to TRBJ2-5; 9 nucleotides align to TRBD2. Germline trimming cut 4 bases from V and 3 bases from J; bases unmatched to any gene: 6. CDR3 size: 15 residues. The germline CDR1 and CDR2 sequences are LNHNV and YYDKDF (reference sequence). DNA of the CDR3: TGTGCCACCAGCATGAGTTTAGCGGGAGAAGAGACCCAGTACTTC. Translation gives CATSMSLAGEETQYF. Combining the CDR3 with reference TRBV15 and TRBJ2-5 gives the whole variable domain DAMVIQNPRYQVTQFGKPVTLSCSQTLNHNVMYWYQQKSSQAPKLLFHYYDKDFNNEADTPDNFQSRRPNTSFCFLDIRSPGLGDTAMYLCATSMSLAGEETQYFGPGTRLLVL.

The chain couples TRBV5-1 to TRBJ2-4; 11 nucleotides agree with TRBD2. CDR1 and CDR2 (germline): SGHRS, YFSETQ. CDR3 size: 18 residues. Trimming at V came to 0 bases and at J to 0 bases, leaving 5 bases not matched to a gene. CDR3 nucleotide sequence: TGCGCCAGCAGCTTGGGGGTCGGGACTAGCGGAGCCAAAAACATTCAGTACTTC. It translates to CASSLGVGTSGAKNIQYF.

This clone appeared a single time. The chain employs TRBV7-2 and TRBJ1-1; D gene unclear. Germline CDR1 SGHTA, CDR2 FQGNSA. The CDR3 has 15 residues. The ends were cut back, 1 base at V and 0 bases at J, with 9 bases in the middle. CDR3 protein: CASSLVPGMNTEAFF. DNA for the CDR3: TGTGCCAGCAGCTTAGTGCCGGGGATGAACACTGAAGCTTTCTTT.

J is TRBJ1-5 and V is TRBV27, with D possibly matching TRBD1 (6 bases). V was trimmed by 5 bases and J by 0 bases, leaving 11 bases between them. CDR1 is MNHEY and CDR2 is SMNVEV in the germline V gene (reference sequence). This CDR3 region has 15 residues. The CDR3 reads CASSEQGISNQPQHF. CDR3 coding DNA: TGTGCCAGCAGTGAACAGGGCATTAGCAATCAGCCCCAGCATTTT.

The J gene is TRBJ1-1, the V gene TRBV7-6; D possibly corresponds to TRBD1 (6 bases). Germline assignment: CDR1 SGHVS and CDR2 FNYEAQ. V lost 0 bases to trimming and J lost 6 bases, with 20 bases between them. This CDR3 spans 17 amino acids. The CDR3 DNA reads TGTGCCAGCAGCTTAGCGGGGTATAGGGGGAAGGGGTCTGAAGCTTTCTTT. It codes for CASSLAGYRGKGSEAFF.

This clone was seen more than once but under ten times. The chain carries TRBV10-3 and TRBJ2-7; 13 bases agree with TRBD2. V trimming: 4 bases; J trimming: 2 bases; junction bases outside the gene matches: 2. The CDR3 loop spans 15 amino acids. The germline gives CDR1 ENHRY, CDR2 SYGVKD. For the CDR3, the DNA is TGTGCCATCAGTGGCACTAGCGGGAGGGCCTACGAGCAGTACTTC. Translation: CAISGTSGRAYEQYF.

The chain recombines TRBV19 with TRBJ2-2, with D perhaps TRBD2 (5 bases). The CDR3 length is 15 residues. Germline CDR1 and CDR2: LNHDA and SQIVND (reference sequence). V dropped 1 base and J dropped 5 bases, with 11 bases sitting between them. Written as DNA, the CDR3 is TGTGCCAGTAGTATAGGAGCGGACGGGACCGGGGAGCTGTTTTTT. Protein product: CASSIGADGTGELFF.

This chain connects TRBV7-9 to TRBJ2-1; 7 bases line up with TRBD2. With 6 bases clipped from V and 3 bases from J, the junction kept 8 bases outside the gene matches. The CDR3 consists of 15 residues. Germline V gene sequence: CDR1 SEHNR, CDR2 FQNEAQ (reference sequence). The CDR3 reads CASSYDGGNYNEQFF. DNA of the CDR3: TGTGCCAGCAGTTACGACGGGGGGAACTACAATGAGCAGTTCTTC.

In DNA, the CDR3 is TGTGCCAGCAGGTCCCAGGGGGCGCAGCATGGCTACACCTTC. Amino acids: CASRSQGAQHGYTF. V and J are TRBV28 and TRBJ1-2; 8 bases map to TRBD1. With 6 bases clipped from V and 6 bases from J, the junction kept 9 bases outside the gene matches. Germline lookup yields CDR1 MDHEN and CDR2 SYDVKM. This CDR3 spans 14 amino acids.

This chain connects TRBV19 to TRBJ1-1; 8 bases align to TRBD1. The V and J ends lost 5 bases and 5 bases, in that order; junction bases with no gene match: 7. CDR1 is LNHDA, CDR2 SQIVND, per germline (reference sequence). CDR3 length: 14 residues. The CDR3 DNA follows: TGTGCCAGTAGTTCGCAGGGGGCTGGAACTGAAGCTTTCTTT. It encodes CASSSQGAGTEAFF.